This T cell receptor (beta chain) was identified in a study of blood T cell repertoires in COVID-19. Clones were sequenced by immunoSEQ multiplex PCR, and TCRdb holds only the in-frame ones, with some missing. This repertoire shows 20,000 to 30,000 clones, 80% to 85% found once; its top ten account for approximately 8.6%. The CDR3 consists of 15 residues. Trimming stripped 1 base from V and 6 bases from J, with 14 bases between. The germline gives CDR1 LNHDA, CDR2 SQIVND (reference sequence). Sequenced input: peripheral blood. The chain couples TRBV19 to TRBJ2-3, with unresolved D. The receptor's source is a human donor in a cohort sampled during active COVID-19. The DNA of the CDR3 is TGTGCCAGTAGTATAGCCCCGGCAGGTTCCGATACGCAGTATTTT. As protein: CASSIAPAGSDTQYF. Using reference TRBV19 and TRBJ2-3 for the parts outside the CDR3, the full variable domain is DGGITQSPKYLFRKEGQNVTLSCEQNLNHDAMYWYRQDPGQGLRLIYYSQIVNDFQKGDIAEGYSVSREKKESFPLTVTSAQKNPTAFYLCASSIAPAGSDTQYFGPGTRLTVL.